The 26 T cell receptor beta chains given below trace back to one sample, sequenced in a study of cytomegalovirus exposure and HLA in healthy donors. Amplification used 60 Vbeta primers and 13 Jbeta primers. TCRdb's table, derived via immunoSEQ multiplex PCR, lists solely in-frame clones and lacks some. This sample yields just under 250,000 clones, of which around 80% are seen a single time; 5% to 6.5% belongs to the top ten. The sample was PBMCs. These receptors originate from a woman aged 40 to 49 in good health and CMV-seropositive.

The CDR3 region is CASSPGVRGHTQYF. CDR3 coding DNA: TGTGCCAGTAGTCCAGGGGTGCGGGGGCATACGCAGTATTTT. This sequence joins TRBV19 and TRBJ2-3, with D tentatively TRBD2 (7 bases). With 5 bases removed from V and 7 bases from J, the gap between germline ends came to 16 bases. CDR3 length equals 14 residues. CDR1 LNHDA and CDR2 SQIVND come from the germline V gene (reference sequence).

The chain joins TRBV4-3 to TRBJ2-1, with 9 bases identical to TRBD2. The V gene's germline CDR1 is LGHNA and CDR2 YSLEER. The CDR3 has 15 amino acids. The trim removed 4 bases at V and 10 bases at J, leaving 11 bases unmatched. CDR3 bases: TGCGCCAGCAGCCGACTAAGCGGGGGGCTCCAGGAGCAGTTCTTC. Amino acid sequence: CASSRLSGGLQEQFF.

The chain combines TRBV12-5 with TRBJ1-1; possible D gene TRBD1, 6 bases. V shed 5 bases and J shed 3 bases, with 16 bases lying between them. Germline V gives CDR1 LGHNT, CDR2 FRNRAP. The CDR3 extends over 15 amino acids. The CDR3 protein is CASGSLRGRDTEAFF. CDR3 nucleotides: TGTGCTAGTGGTAGCCTCAGGGGTCGGGACACTGAAGCTTTCTTT.

The rearrangement uses TRBV5-1 and TRBJ2-4, with 10 bases identical to TRBD1. In germline, CDR1 is SGHRS, CDR2 YFSETQ. The CDR3 covers 16 residues. Trimming cost V 4 bases and J 8 bases; bases outside gene matches: 12. The CDR3 region has the DNA TGCGCCAGCAGCCAGACAGGGGGCTTTTACAGGGACATTCAGTACTTC. It is translated as CASSQTGGFYRDIQYF. The variable domain in full, with the rest retrieved from reference TRBV5-1 and TRBJ2-4, is KAGVTQTPRYLIKTRGQQVTLSCSPISGHRSVSWYQQTPGQGLQFLFEYFSETQRNKGNFPGRFSGRQFSNSRSEMNVSTLELGDSALYLCASSQTGGFYRDIQYFGAGTRLSVL.

The V gene is TRBV7-3, the J gene TRBJ1-5; a weak D match, TRBD1 (5 bases). The CDR3 runs 13 residues. Trimming took 5 bases from V and 7 from J, leaving 12 bases between them. CDR1 SGHTA and CDR2 FQGTGA come from the germline V gene. CDR3 in amino acids: CASSPSGGQPQHF. The CDR3, as DNA: TGTGCCAGCAGCCCGTCCGGGGGGCAGCCCCAGCATTTT.

The chain recombines TRBV27 with TRBJ2-2; 8 nucleotides agree with TRBD1. The V gene end was trimmed by 8 bases and the J gene end by 6 bases; junction bases not matched to a gene: 5. Germline V gene lookup returns CDR1 MNHEY and CDR2 SMNVEV (reference sequence). This CDR3 region has 13 residues. As DNA, the CDR3 is TGTGCCAGCCGGACAGGGAGCGCCGGGGAGCTGTTTTTT. The encoded protein is CASRTGSAGELFF.

The CDR3 DNA follows: TGTGCCAGCAGCGATAGAAGTCGAGAGACCCAGTACTTC. It translates to CASSDRSRETQYF. This chain connects TRBV7-3 to TRBJ2-5; D is ambiguous. The V gene's germline CDR1 is SGHTA and CDR2 FQGTGA. V was clipped by 5 bases and J by 4 bases, with 11 bases between them. CDR3 length: 13 amino acids.

The gene calls are TRBV19 and TRBJ1-2; 8 bases map to TRBD1. The CDR3 sequence is 14 residues long. CDR1 and CDR2 from the germline V gene are LNHDA and SQIVND (reference sequence). The CDR3 loop reads CACGDRRTLDGYTF. DNA for the CDR3: TGTGCATGCGGGGACAGGAGAACTTTGGATGGCTACACCTTC. Based on the CDR3 plus reference TRBV19 and TRBJ1-2, the full variable domain is DGGITQSPKYLFRKEGQNVTLSCEQNLNHDAMYWYRQDPGQGLRLIYYSQIVNDFQKGDIAEGYSVSREKKESFPLTVTSAQKNPTAFYLCACGDRRTLDGYTFGSGTRLTVV.

The chain recombines TRBV30 with TRBJ1-1; D perhaps matches TRBD1 (6 bases). V dropped 1 base and J dropped 0 bases, with 18 bases sitting between them. Looked up from germline, CDR1 is GTSNPN and CDR2 is SVGIG (reference sequence). This CDR3 is built from 17 residues. This chain's CDR3 is CAWSEQGKGRMNTEAFF. CDR3 DNA sequence: TGTGCCTGGAGTGAACAGGGAAAAGGCCGGATGAACACTGAAGCTTTCTTT.

The chain combines TRBV10-3 with TRBJ1-5, with D perhaps TRBD1 (5 bases). Germline V gene lookup returns CDR1 ENHRY and CDR2 SYGVKD. V was shortened by 2 bases and J by 3 bases, with 8 bases between the two germline ends. The CDR3 loop spans 14 amino acids. The CDR3 spells CAISEQGNNQPQHF. CDR3 nucleotide sequence: TGTGCCATCAGTGAGCAGGGAAACAATCAGCCCCAGCATTTT.

The chain carries TRBV28 and TRBJ1-5, with D tentatively TRBD1 (6 bases). V was trimmed by 5 bases and J by 5 bases, leaving 16 bases between them. Germline V gene data show CDR1 as MDHEN and CDR2 as SYDVKM. This CDR3 has 15 residues. The CDR3 nucleotides are TGTGCCAGCAGTATCCTTCACAGGGATTATCAGCCCCAGCATTTT. Its translation: CASSILHRDYQPQHF.

V is TRBV7-6 and J is TRBJ2-3; TRBD2 agrees at 8 bases. Germline V gene sequence: CDR1 SGHVS, CDR2 FNYEAQ. V dropped 2 bases and J dropped 4; count of bases not matched to a gene: 14. The CDR3 extends over 18 amino acids. DNA for the CDR3: TGTGCCAGCAGCTTATCCCCTAGCGGAGCGGGGGCCCCAGATACGCAGTATTTT. Amino acids: CASSLSPSGAGAPDTQYF.

Points on this clone: The sample holds other DNA sequences that translate to the same CDR3. This sequence joins TRBV18 and TRBJ1-1, with no clear D. CDR1 KGHSH and CDR2 LQKENI come from the germline V gene. With 1 base removed from V and 1 base from J, the gap between germline ends came to 7 bases. There are 14 residues in the CDR3. DNA of the CDR3: TGTGCCAGCTCACCACAGGGAGGGAACACTGAAGCTTTCTTT. Its translation: CASSPQGGNTEAFF.

V and J are TRBV6-1 and TRBJ1-2; D is perhaps TRBD1 (6 bases). This CDR3 spans 14 amino acids. Germline lookup yields CDR1 MNHNS and CDR2 SASEGT. The ends were cut back, 2 bases at V and 6 bases at J, with 13 bases in the middle. The CDR3 nucleotides are TGTGCCAGCAGTGAATCGGGGGGCGTGGATGGCTACACCTTC. Translated, it gives CASSESGGVDGYTF.

V and J are TRBV19 and TRBJ1-3; 7 bases are shared with TRBD1. Germline-derived CDR1 and CDR2 are LNHDA and SQIVND (reference sequence). Germline trimming cut 3 bases from V and 2 bases from J; bases unmatched to any gene: 4. This CDR3 region has 15 residues. CDR3 sequence: CASSIGGQAGNTIYF. The CDR3 bases are TGTGCCAGTAGTATCGGCGGACAGGCTGGAAACACCATATATTTT.

The chain is built from TRBV4-1 and TRBJ1-1; D might be TRBD1 (5 bases). In germline, CDR1 is MGHRA, CDR2 YSYEKL. This CDR3 has 15 residues. The V end was cut by 2 bases, the J end by 4 bases, with 14 bases between. CDR3 protein: CASSQPGAQVTEAFF. The DNA of the CDR3 is TGCGCCAGCAGCCAACCTGGGGCGCAGGTCACTGAAGCTTTCTTT.

The V gene is TRBV7-3, the J gene TRBJ2-1, with a tentative D call TRBD2 (6 bases). The V gene lost 4 bases and the J gene lost 9 bases, with 7 bases spanning the gap. Germline CDR1 is SGHTA and CDR2 is FQGTGA. This CDR3 is 11 amino acids long. This CDR3 reads CASSSGGEQFF. CDR3 sequence (DNA): TGTGCCAGCAGCTCCGGGGGTGAGCAGTTCTTC.

The rearrangement links TRBV7-8 to TRBJ1-3; TRBD1 matches at 7 bases. This CDR3 is 14 amino acids long. V lost 5 bases and J lost 7; bases outside the gene matches: 8. The germline gives CDR1 SGHVS, CDR2 FQNEAQ. CDR3 protein: CASSIDRVINTIYF. The CDR3 nucleotides are TGTGCCAGCAGCATCGACAGGGTCATCAACACCATATATTTT.

This clone appeared once. J is TRBJ1-2 and V is TRBV19; maybe TRBD1 (6 bases). CDR3 length: 15 amino acids. V shed 7 bases and J shed 3 bases, with 18 bases lying between them. Per the germline V gene, CDR1 is LNHDA and CDR2 is SQIVND (reference sequence). The CDR3, as DNA: TGTGCCAGTATGACGCTACAGGGCTTATACTATGGCTACACCTTC. This codes for CASMTLQGLYYGYTF.

The chain joins TRBV7-3 to TRBJ2-1; 8 bases are shared with TRBD2. The CDR3 has 16 amino acids. J was trimmed by 0 bases and V by 5 bases; bases with no gene match: 6. Germline CDR1 SGHTA, CDR2 FQGTGA. CDR3 residues: CASSLAGRSSYNEQFF. DNA for the CDR3: TGTGCCAGCAGCCTAGCGGGTCGCAGCTCCTACAATGAGCAGTTCTTC.

The chain combines TRBV15 with TRBJ2-2; 10 bases are shared with TRBD2. Looked up from germline, CDR1 is LNHNV and CDR2 is YYDKDF (reference sequence). With 3 bases clipped from V and 7 bases from J, the junction kept 11 bases outside the gene matches. The CDR3 is 17 amino acids. CDR3 sequence: CATSSDLAGVPGGELFF. The CDR3 DNA follows: TGTGCCACCAGCAGTGATCTAGCGGGAGTGCCCGGCGGGGAGCTGTTTTTT.

In its sample, this clone was seen a few times. The V gene is TRBV19, the J gene TRBJ1-4; D is undetermined. V gave up 2 bases and J gave up 8 bases, with 3 bases separating them. Looked up from germline, CDR1 is LNHDA and CDR2 is SQIVND (reference sequence). This CDR3 has 11 amino acids. The CDR3 loop is CASSITEKLFF. The CDR3 nucleotides read TGTGCCAGTAGTATAACAGAAAAACTGTTTTTT.

The chain combines TRBV7-9 with TRBJ2-5; 7 bases map to TRBD1. This CDR3 spans 15 amino acids. The germline V gene encodes CDR1 SEHNR and CDR2 FQNEAQ (reference sequence). V gave up 0 bases and J gave up 0 bases; unmatched junction bases: 1. The CDR3 region has the DNA TGTGCCAGCAGCTTAGCGGGACAGTACCAAGAGACCCAGTACTTC. Amino acids: CASSLAGQYQETQYF.

In nucleotides, the CDR3 is TGTGCCAGCAGCTGGCGGGGAGACACCATATATTTT. Its protein is CASSWRGDTIYF. The chain is built from TRBV7-2 and TRBJ1-3; D gene unclear. The CDR3 is 12 residues long. Germline lookup yields CDR1 SGHTA and CDR2 FQGNSA. V lost 4 bases and J 8 bases, leaving 9 bases between the germline ends.

The CDR3 region is CASSLGLGGYEQYF. CDR3 bases: TGCGCCAGCAGCTTGGGGCTAGGAGGCTACGAGCAGTACTTC. J is TRBJ2-7 and V is TRBV5-1; D is perhaps TRBD2 (5 bases). V was trimmed by 0 bases and J by 3 bases, leaving 10 bases between them. CDR1 is SGHRS and CDR2 is YFSETQ in the germline V gene. The CDR3 totals 14 residues.

V and J are TRBV5-8 and TRBJ2-1, with 11 bases lining up with TRBD2. Germline V gene lookup returns CDR1 SGHTS and CDR2 YDEGEE. This CDR3 is 17 amino acids long. Losses at the gene ends were 4 bases for V and 5 bases for J; bases not matched to a gene: 11. The CDR3 protein is CASSGQRTSGPNNEQFF. As DNA, the CDR3 is TGTGCCAGCAGCGGTCAAAGGACTAGCGGGCCTAACAATGAGCAGTTCTTC.